The source of this T cell receptor beta chain is a study of control samples from healthy donors and cancer patients (dated by TCRdb to the early 2020s). Library construction relied on the immunoSEQ multiplex PCR assay. TCRdb limited this immuneACCESS table to in-frame rearrangements with V and J called. A share of clones is missing; checked studies link under half to unresolved V genes, and the rest is unexplained. The sample table lists about 110,000 clones, 85% to 90% of them with a count of one. The top ten constitute around 3.5% of the sample. This clone came up a few times. It lacks a known antigen. No base qualities exist here, and no much larger clone lies one base off it. Sequenced sample: PBMCs. The clonotype originates from a woman aged 55-70 years with lung cancer.

CDR3 sequence: CASSDTGTAATNEKLFF. Read as DNA, the sequence is TGTGCCAGCAGCGACACCGGGACGGCTGCAACTAATGAAAAACTGTTTTTT. The chain was built from TRBV7-8 and TRBJ1-4, and the D gene may be TRBD1, 5 bases matching. The CDR3, cysteine through phenylalanine, is 17 amino acids long. Of the read, only the CDR3 DNA is kept; its 51 bases are in frame from base 1. CDR1 and CDR2, looked up from the germline V gene, are SGHVS and FQNEAQ. V loses 5 bases of germline sequence and J loses 0 bases, and the interval between the two ends is 16 bases.